Listed below are T cell receptor beta chains from one sample, sequenced in a study of follicular helper T cells after annual influenza vaccination. Data came from immunoSEQ multiplex PCR; TCRdb stores just in-frame clones and leaves some out. The sample comprises about 15,000 clones, 84% of which are singletons, and roughly 0.27% rests with the top ten. The sample here was CXCR5- memory CD4+ T cells sorted from blood, taken on the day of influenza vaccination. The origin of the receptors is an adult who received the influenza vaccine. Both conserved end residues are part of each CDR3. A D gene is named only where the DNA matches it firmly. The size field is filled for only some rows; it gives once, few, many or a size class.

V gene	D gene	J gene	clone size	CDR3 protein	CDR3 DNA
TRBV7-6	-	TRBJ1-6	few	CASSLNREGSPLHF	TGTGCCAGCAGCTTAAACAGGGAAGGCTCACCCCTCCACTTT
TRBV19	TRBD2	TRBJ2-3	-	CASSTGTSGDRYTQYF	TGTGCCAGTAGTACCGGGACTAGCGGGGATAGGTATACGCAGTATTTT
TRBV5-6	TRBD1	TRBJ1-2	few	CASSPGTGGDYGYTF	TGTGCCAGCAGCCCCGGGACAGGGGGAGACTATGGCTACACCTTC
TRBV7-3	-	TRBJ2-3	-	CASSLYRSTDTQYF	TGTGCCAGCAGCTTATACCGGAGCACAGATACGCAGTATTTT
TRBV18	-	TRBJ1-1	-	CASSPASQRDTEAFF	TGTGCCAGCTCACCGGCCAGTCAAAGGGACACTGAAGCTTTCTTT
TRBV11-2	TRBD1	TRBJ2-1	-	CASSLASGTGGREQFF	TGTGCCAGCAGCTTGGCCTCCGGGACAGGGGGACGCGAGCAGTTCTTC
TRBV11-2	-	TRBJ2-5	-	CASSRRQDQETQYF	TGTGCCAGCAGTCGTAGACAGGATCAAGAGACCCAGTACTTC
TRBV6-5	-	TRBJ1-6	-	CASSRGIVSPLHF	TGTGCCAGCAGCAGGGGAATTGTTTCACCCCTCCACTTT
TRBV6-6	-	TRBJ2-3	-	CASSYGAGRRTDTQYF	TGTGCCAGCAGTTACGGGGCGGGCAGGCGCACAGATACGCAGTATTTT
TRBV4-1	TRBD2	TRBJ2-1	-	CASSQGTSGGNEQFF	TGCGCCAGCAGCCAAGGGACTAGCGGGGGGAATGAGCAGTTCTTC
TRBV5-1	TRBD2	TRBJ2-1	-	CASSLDVAGEQFF	TGCGCCAGCAGCTTGGATGTAGCGGGGGAGCAGTTCTTC
TRBV7-9	-	TRBJ1-5	few	CASSSTLNQPQHF	TGTGCCAGCAGCTCGACTTTAAATCAGCCCCAGCATTTT
TRBV7-3	TRBD2	TRBJ2-1	-	CASSPFRGGSNEQFF	TGTGCCAGCAGCCCCTTCCGGGGGGGCTCCAATGAGCAGTTCTTC
TRBV19	-	TRBJ2-3	few	CASSRVGTDTQYF	TGTGCCAGTAGTAGGGTTGGCACAGATACGCAGTATTTT
TRBV27	-	TRBJ1-4	-	CASSLQGTNEKLFF	TGTGCCAGCAGTTTACAGGGGACTAATGAAAAACTGTTTTTT
TRBV18	-	TRBJ2-1	once	CASSPPGTLTYNEQFF	TGTGCCAGCTCACCACCCGGCACTCTTACCTACAATGAGCAGTTCTTC
TRBV7-2	TRBD1	TRBJ1-6	few	CASSPRQGGNSPLHF	TGTGCCAGCAGCCCGAGACAGGGAGGGAATTCACCCCTCCACTTT
TRBV6-6	TRBD1	TRBJ2-7	few	CASTLGQRYEQYF	TGTGCCAGCACCCTGGGACAGAGATACGAGCAGTACTTC
TRBV5-1	-	TRBJ1-2	few	CASSLESPNYGYTF	TGCGCCAGCAGCTTGGAGAGTCCTAACTATGGCTACACCTTC
TRBV9	TRBD2	TRBJ2-3	-	CASSTLAGGPDTQYF	TGTGCCAGCAGCACACTAGCGGGGGGGCCAGATACGCAGTATTTT
TRBV21-1	-	TRBJ2-7	once	CASSKVPFGEFRLSSYEQYF	TGTGCCAGCAGCAAGGTCCCGTTTGGGGAGTTCCGGCTGAGCTCCTACGAGCAGTACTTC
TRBV15	-	TRBJ2-7	-	CATSRDRGAEQYF	TGTGCCACCAGCAGAGATCGCGGCGCCGAGCAGTACTTC
TRBV30	TRBD2	TRBJ2-5	-	CAWSVKGLAKETQYF	TGTGCCTGGAGCGTAAAAGGACTAGCGAAAGAGACCCAGTACTTC
TRBV4-3	TRBD2	TRBJ2-3	-	CASSQGHGTSGGAADTQYF	TGCGCCAGCAGCCAAGGCCACGGGACTAGCGGGGGGGCTGCAGATACGCAGTATTTT
TRBV10-3	-	TRBJ2-4	-	CAISESQNIQYF	TGTGCCATCAGTGAGTCGCAAAACATTCAGTACTTC
TRBV7-6	-	TRBJ2-2	-	CATAGGAGELFF	TGTGCCACGGCCGGCGGGGCCGGGGAGCTGTTTTTT
TRBV19	-	TRBJ2-7	-	CASSIIQGSAYEQYF	TGTGCCAGTAGTATAATACAGGGCTCAGCCTACGAGCAGTACTTC
TRBV5-1	-	TRBJ1-1	once	CASSLTGRNTEAFF	TGCGCCAGCAGCTTGACAGGCCGGAACACTGAAGCTTTCTTT
TRBV5-5	-	TRBJ2-5	once	CASSGDSQETQYF	TGTGCCAGCAGCGGGGACTCGCAAGAGACCCAGTACTTC
TRBV10-3	-	TRBJ2-3	-	CAISSNTDDTQYF	TGTGCCATCAGTAGTAACACGGATGATACGCAGTATTTT
TRBV2	TRBD2	TRBJ2-1	-	CASSARLARVEQFF	TGTGCCAGCAGTGCCCGACTAGCGAGGGTGGAGCAGTTCTTC
TRBV7-9	-	TRBJ1-2	few	CASSSSMVSYTF	TGTGCCAGCAGCTCCTCCATGGTGAGCTACACCTTC
TRBV19	TRBD1	TRBJ1-2	-	CASSIDAGQRYGYTF	TGTGCCAGTAGTATAGACGCGGGACAGAGGTATGGCTACACCTTC
TRBV27	-	TRBJ1-1	-	CASSLAYGSIGTEAFF	TGTGCCAGCAGTCTTGCCTATGGGTCAATCGGGACTGAAGCTTTCTTT
TRBV2	TRBD1	TRBJ1-4	-	CATQGVDEKLFF	TGTGCCACCCAGGGGGTTGATGAAAAACTGTTTTTT
TRBV5-6	-	TRBJ2-5	-	CASSLLRGNQETQYF	TGTGCCAGCAGCTTACTCCGGGGGAACCAAGAGACCCAGTACTTC
TRBV28	-	TRBJ1-3	once	CASTSRSSGNTIYF	TGTGCCAGCACCTCAAGGTCCTCTGGAAACACCATATATTTT
TRBV5-4	-	TRBJ2-7	-	CASSLLATEGEQYF	TGTGCCAGCAGCTTACTAGCTACGGAGGGCGAGCAGTACTTC